Presented here are 2 T cell receptor beta chains from one specimen sequenced in a study of long-term antiretroviral therapy in people with HIV. The assay, immunoSEQ v3.0, was run at survey level. The repertoire was sequenced with immunoSEQ multiplex PCR; TCRdb's copy has only in-frame clones and lacks some. The sample carries tens of thousands of clones, 81% recorded once. The specimen comprised unsorted PBMCs, sampled 1.5 years after starting antiretroviral therapy. The receptors come from a man aged 25-40 years with HIV.

The chain is built from TRBV5-1 and TRBJ2-5; 8 nucleotides line up with TRBD1. Germline CDR1 and CDR2: SGHRS and YFSETQ. The V and J ends lost 4 bases and 5 bases, in that order; junction bases with no gene match: 10. This CDR3 region has 15 residues. CDR3 protein: CASSGGTGRGETQYF. The CDR3 region has the DNA TGCGCCAGCAGCGGAGGGACAGGACGGGGGGAGACCCAGTACTTC.

The chain combines TRBV19 with TRBJ2-1; tentatively, D is TRBD2 (5 bases). V was trimmed by 7 bases and J by 1 base, leaving 14 bases between them. Germline values: CDR1 LNHDA, CDR2 SQIVND (reference sequence). The CDR3 runs 15 residues. The CDR3, as DNA: TGTGCCAGTAAGGAGGCGGTGGGTTCCTACAATGAGCAGTTCTTC. Translating it yields CASKEAVGSYNEQFF.